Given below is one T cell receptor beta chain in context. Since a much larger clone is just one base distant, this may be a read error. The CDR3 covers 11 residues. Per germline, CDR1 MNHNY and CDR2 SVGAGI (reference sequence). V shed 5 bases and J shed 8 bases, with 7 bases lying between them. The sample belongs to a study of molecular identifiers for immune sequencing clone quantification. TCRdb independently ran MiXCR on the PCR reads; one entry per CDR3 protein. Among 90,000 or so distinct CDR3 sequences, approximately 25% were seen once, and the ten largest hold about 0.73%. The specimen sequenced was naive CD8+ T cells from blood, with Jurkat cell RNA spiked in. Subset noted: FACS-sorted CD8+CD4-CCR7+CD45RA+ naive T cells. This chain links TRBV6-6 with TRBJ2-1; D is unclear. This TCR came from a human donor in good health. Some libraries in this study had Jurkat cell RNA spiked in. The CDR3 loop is CASSLRDEQFF. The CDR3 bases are TGTGCCAGCAGTCTCCGGGATGAGCAGTTCTTC.